The 12 T cell receptor beta chains given below trace back to one sample, sequenced in a study of T cell responses to AZD1222 COVID-19 vaccine. Measured with immunoSEQ multiplex PCR; TCRdb has only the in-frame clones, and not every one. The table includes nearly 35,000 clones, 78% detected once. The specimen was peripheral blood, collected 28 days after the second AZD1222 dose. These receptors were taken from an adult who received the AZD1222 COVID-19 vaccine.

The chain combines TRBV27 with TRBJ1-2, with TRBD1 identical over 10 bases. V lost 6 bases to trimming and J lost 5 bases; unmatched junction nucleotides: 6. From germline, CDR1 is MNHEY and CDR2 SMNVEV (reference sequence). This CDR3 contains 14 residues. The CDR3: CASRRTGGGYGYTF. In DNA form, the CDR3 reads TGTGCCAGCAGGCGGACAGGGGGGGGTTATGGCTACACCTTC.

The chain recombines TRBV19 with TRBJ2-5; D is perhaps TRBD2 (6 bases). V was cut by 3 bases and J by 2 bases, with 7 bases left in between. The CDR3 loop spans 13 amino acids. Germline CDR1 is LNHDA and CDR2 is SQIVND (reference sequence). The CDR3 sequence: CASSMEGQETQYF. CDR3 nucleotides: TGTGCCAGTAGTATGGAGGGACAAGAGACCCAGTACTTC.

The chain carries TRBV24-1 and TRBJ2-3, with D perhaps TRBD1 (5 bases). The CDR3 totals 12 residues. The V gene lost 5 bases and the J gene lost 3 bases, with 5 bases spanning the gap. The germline CDR1 and CDR2 sequences are KGHDR and SFDVKD. This CDR3 is CATSGQTDTQYF. The CDR3 DNA sequence: TGTGCCACCAGTGGACAGACAGATACGCAGTATTTT.

J is TRBJ2-1 and V is TRBV10-3; 10 bases are shared with TRBD2. V was pared by 3 bases and J by 4 bases, with 0 bases of the junction left unmatched. The CDR3 has 14 amino acids. Per germline, CDR1 ENHRY and CDR2 SYGVKD. The chain's CDR3 is CAISELAGYNEQFF. As DNA, the CDR3 is TGTGCCATCAGTGAACTAGCGGGGTACAATGAGCAGTTCTTC.

V and J are TRBV9 and TRBJ1-1, with D hard to call. Germline-derived CDR1 and CDR2 are SGDLS and YYNGEE. Trimming shortened V by 0 bases and J by 5 bases, and 14 bases separated the two germline ends. This CDR3 has 15 residues. The CDR3 DNA is TGTGCCAGCAGCGTAGATGGACGGTTGGGTACTGAAGCTTTCTTT. Translated: CASSVDGRLGTEAFF.

The J gene is TRBJ1-1, the V gene TRBV5-1, with D perhaps TRBD1 (5 bases). The CDR3 runs to 14 residues. Trimming removed 0 bases at V and 4 bases at J, with 10 bases between. The germline gives CDR1 SGHRS, CDR2 YFSETQ. The CDR3 DNA is TGCGCCAGCAGCTTGGTGGGGGAAGGCACTGAAGCTTTCTTT. Translating it yields CASSLVGEGTEAFF.

This chain connects TRBV6-2 or TRBV6-3 to TRBJ1-2, with TRBD1 matching over 10 bases. Germline CDR1 and CDR2: MNHEY and SVGEGT. V was clipped by 6 bases and J by 4 bases; unmatched bases: 8. The CDR3 consists of 15 residues. In DNA, the CDR3 is TGTGCCAGCAGCCCCACCGGGACAGGGGTCTATGGCTACACCTTC. Amino acid sequence: CASSPTGTGVYGYTF.

This clone was seen more than once but under ten times. The chain uses TRBV12-3 or TRBV12-4 and TRBJ1-4; no definite D call. The CDR3 contains 13 residues. V was clipped by 1 base and J by 10 bases, with 10 bases between them. CDR3 sequence (DNA): TGTGCCAGCAGTTTAGAGGGAAGGAGAAAACTGTTTTTT. Translation: CASSLEGRRKLFF.

The chain employs TRBV7-3 and TRBJ2-7, with 10 positions matching TRBD1. This CDR3 region has 16 residues. Germline values: CDR1 SGHTA, CDR2 FQGTGA. The ends lost 3 bases at V and 3 bases at J; junction bases unmatched: 8. CDR3: CASSLTYGQGVYEQYV. The CDR3 DNA sequence: TGTGCCAGCAGCTTGACCTATGGACAGGGGGTCTACGAGCAGTACGTC.

V is TRBV11-1 and J is TRBJ1-2; D unclear. V was clipped by 5 bases and J by 8 bases, with 21 bases between them. Germline CDR1 is SGHAT and CDR2 is FQDESV (reference sequence). The CDR3 runs to 15 residues. The CDR3 DNA reads as TGTGCCAGCAGCAAAAGGACTCACGGCCTAGGGGGCTACACCTTC. It specifies CASSKRTHGLGGYTF.

CDR3 in DNA: TGTGCCAGCACCGGACTGCCGGGGAGCTACGAGCAGTACTTC. This gives the protein CASTGLPGSYEQYF. The chain recombines TRBV6-5 with TRBJ2-7; a weak D match, TRBD2 (5 bases). Trimming removed 7 bases from V and 3 bases from J, with 16 bases in between. The CDR3 is 14 residues long. The germline CDR1 and CDR2 sequences are MNHEY and SVGAGI.

The rearrangement joins TRBV7-7 to TRBJ2-5, with a possible D match to TRBD1 (7 bases). The CDR3 length is 13 residues. The germline V gene has CDR1 SSHAT and CDR2 FNYEAQ (reference sequence). The CDR3 DNA follows: TGTGCTAGCGGACGGGACAGCCAAGAGACCCAGTACTTC. As protein: CASGRDSQETQYF.